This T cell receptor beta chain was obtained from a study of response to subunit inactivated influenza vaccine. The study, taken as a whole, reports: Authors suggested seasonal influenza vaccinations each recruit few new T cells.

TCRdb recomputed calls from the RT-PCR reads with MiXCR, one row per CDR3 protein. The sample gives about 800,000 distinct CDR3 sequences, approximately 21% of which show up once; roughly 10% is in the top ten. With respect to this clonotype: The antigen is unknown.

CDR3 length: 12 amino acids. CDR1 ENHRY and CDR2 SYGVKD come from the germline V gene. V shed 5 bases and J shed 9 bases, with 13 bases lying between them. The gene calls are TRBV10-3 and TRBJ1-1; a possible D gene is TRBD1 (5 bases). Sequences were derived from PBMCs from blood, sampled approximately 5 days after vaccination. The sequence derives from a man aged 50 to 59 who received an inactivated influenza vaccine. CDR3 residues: CAISSWTSKAFF. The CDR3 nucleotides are TGTGCCATCAGTAGCTGGACAAGTAAAGCTTTCTTT.